One and the same sample provided the 21 T cell receptor beta chains below, sequenced in a study of post-analysis software for immune sequencing data. Regarding the study as a whole: Controls had lower frequencies than patients of five or six TRBV segments, which included TRBV5-6, TRBV5-1 and TRBV20-1.

No antigen has been identified for these receptors. TCR beta libraries were prepared from cDNA with unique molecular identifiers. TCRdb redid the calling of the PCR reads with MiXCR, one entry per CDR3 protein. The sample carries 350,000 to 500,000 distinct CDR3 sequences, about 39% recorded once. Material for sequencing was blood. The receptor source for this set is a girl aged 2-10 years with multiple sclerosis.

This rearrangement joins TRBV7-2 to TRBJ1-5; D is possibly TRBD1 (5 bases). CDR1 is SGHTA, CDR2 FQGNSA, per germline. CDR3 length: 15 residues. V dropped 5 bases and J dropped 6 bases, with 17 bases sitting between them. The CDR3 DNA reads TGTGCCAGCAGCGAGAGGGGCCAGTCGGCTCAGCCCCAGCATTTT. Translated: CASSERGQSAQPQHF.

The gene calls are TRBV4-1 and TRBJ1-5; D gene unclear. The CDR3 spans 15 residues. V lost 1 base, J lost 7 bases, and 14 bases lay in between. CDR1 MGHRA and CDR2 YSYEKL come from the germline V gene. CDR3 protein: CASSQAPPFGQPQHF. CDR3 in DNA: TGCGCCAGCAGCCAAGCCCCCCCGTTTGGGCAGCCCCAGCATTTT.

To note about this clonotype: At one of its ends the junction is not consistent with the germline gene, which may arise from a read error. The chain's CDR3 is CASSLQQPSEQYF. CDR3 nucleotide sequence: TGCGCCAGCAGCTTGCAACAGCCCTCAGAGCAGTACTTC. V is TRBV7-9 and J is TRBJ2-7; D gene unclear. This CDR3 contains 13 residues. CDR1 is SEHNR and CDR2 is FQNEAQ in the germline V gene (reference sequence).

This clonotype has only one observation. V gene TRBV2 combines with J gene TRBJ2-3; the D gene is possibly TRBD2 (6 bases). The CDR3 is 16 residues long. The V end was cut by 4 bases, the J end by 4 bases, with 18 bases between. Germline lookup yields CDR1 SNHLY and CDR2 FYNNEI. Here the CDR3 DNA reads TGTGCCAGCAGTGGGGGAAGACTAGTGGGCCCAGATACGCAGTATTTT. Protein product: CASSGGRLVGPDTQYF.

This clonotype has more than one count but fewer than ten. The chain links TRBV29-1 to TRBJ2-1, with a possible D match to TRBD1 (5 bases). V dropped 3 bases and J dropped 5 bases, with 8 bases sitting between them. Germline assignment: CDR1 SQVTM and CDR2 ANQGSEA. The CDR3 consists of 12 residues. The CDR3: CSVEGPHNEQFF. The DNA for the CDR3 is TGCAGCGTTGAGGGGCCCCACAATGAGCAGTTCTTC.

The V call is TRBV7-2, the J call TRBJ2-4; TRBD2 agrees at 8 bases. The J call is doubtful: the DNA matches TRBJ2-7 better. The germline gives CDR1 SGHTA, CDR2 FQGNSA. This CDR3 is built from 13 residues. The CDR3 DNA reads TGTGCCAGCAGCCCCCGGACTAGCACCGAGCAGTACTTC. Protein: CASSPRTSTEQYF.

The rearrangement links TRBV6-5 to TRBJ1-1, with D maybe TRBD1 (5 bases). The CDR3 is made up of 15 amino acids. The germline V gene has CDR1 MNHEY and CDR2 SVGAGI. Trimming took 2 bases from V and 10 from J, leaving 20 bases between them. For the CDR3, the DNA is TGTGCCAGCAGTTACGATAGACTCACAGGAGGGTTAGCTTTCTTT. Protein sequence: CASSYDRLTGGLAFF.

A single count supports this clonotype. The gene calls are TRBV20-1 and TRBJ1-1; D unclear. V lost 3 bases to trimming and J lost 3 bases, with 11 bases between them. The CDR3 contains 13 residues. Germline CDR1 DFQATT, CDR2 SNEGSKA (reference sequence). CDR3 coding DNA: TGCAGTGCTAGGCGGGGAACGGACACTGAAGCTTTCTTT. Amino acid sequence: CSARRGTDTEAFF.

The chain couples TRBV7-2 to TRBJ1-2; TRBD1 is a possible D gene (5 bases). The CDR3 contains 14 residues. Germline V gene sequence: CDR1 SGHTA, CDR2 FQGNSA. V was shortened by 5 bases and J by 1 base, with 11 bases between the two germline ends. CDR3 sequence: CASSQTARNYGYTF. For the CDR3, the DNA is TGTGCCAGCAGCCAGACAGCACGTAACTATGGCTACACCTTC.

This chain links TRBV11-2 with TRBJ2-3, with 10 bases fitting TRBD2. The germline CDR1 and CDR2 sequences are SGHAT and FQNNGV. The V segment lost 3 bases and the J segment 6 bases; nucleotides outside the gene matches: 9. This CDR3 region has 16 residues. CDR3 sequence reads: CASSFLAGALSDTQYF. CDR3 nucleotides: TGTGCCAGCAGCTTTCTAGCGGGGGCCTTATCTGATACGCAGTATTTT.

The V gene is TRBV7-2, the J gene TRBJ2-1; 12 bases are a match to TRBD1. Germline CDR1 is SGHTA and CDR2 is FQGNSA. Trimming at V came to 0 bases and at J to 8 bases, leaving 5 bases not matched to a gene. This CDR3 comprises 16 residues. The CDR3 region has the DNA TGTGCCAGCAGCTTAGCGCGGGGGACAGGGGGCCATGAGCAGTTCTTC. Residues: CASSLARGTGGHEQFF.

In this sample, this clonotype turned up a few times. The J gene is TRBJ2-5, the V gene TRBV27; 8 bases agree with TRBD2. This CDR3 is built from 14 residues. V lost 6 bases to trimming and J lost 6 bases; unmatched junction nucleotides: 9. CDR1 is MNHEY, CDR2 SMNVEV, per germline (reference sequence). CDR3 nucleotide sequence: TGTGCCAGCAGGTCGGGCGGGAGGCCTCAGACCCAGTACTTC. It yields the protein CASRSGGRPQTQYF.

This chain joins TRBV18 and TRBJ2-1; no firm D call. Trimming shortened V by 4 bases and J by 2 bases, and 12 bases separated the two germline ends. The CDR3 loop spans 15 amino acids. The germline CDR1 and CDR2 sequences are KGHSH and LQKENI. CDR3 in amino acids: CASSRGPGTYNEQFF. The CDR3 DNA reads as TGTGCCAGCTCACGGGGTCCCGGCACCTACAATGAGCAGTTCTTC.

This sequence joins TRBV24-1 and TRBJ2-5, with D perhaps matching TRBD1 (6 bases). The J call may be mistaken, given a closer DNA end match to TRBJ2-7. This CDR3 has 12 residues. Germline assignment: CDR1 KGHDR and CDR2 SFDVKD. Here the CDR3 DNA reads TGTGCCACCAGTGGCCAGGGGAGCGAGCAGTACTTC. Amino acid sequence: CATSGQGSEQYF.

CDR3 DNA sequence: TGTGCCAGCAGTTTGGGGGGAGCCAAAAACATTCAGTACTTC. Its protein product is CASSLGGAKNIQYF. The chain joins TRBV7-2 to TRBJ2-4, with D maybe TRBD2 (6 bases). V shed 6 bases and J shed 0 bases, with 9 bases lying between them. This CDR3 contains 14 residues. Germline CDR1 SGHTA, CDR2 FQGNSA.

This chain connects TRBV28 to TRBJ2-5; perhaps TRBD2 as D (5 bases). The J call may be incorrect, as the DNA end agrees better with TRBJ2-7. Germline lookup yields CDR1 MDHEN and CDR2 SYDVKM. CDR3 length: 14 amino acids. The CDR3 region is CASSRDYPIYEQYF. CDR3 sequence (DNA): TGTGCCAGCAGTCGCGACTACCCAATCTACGAGCAGTACTTC.

This chain links TRBV29-1 with TRBJ2-1; D is possibly TRBD1 (5 bases). Trimming took 5 bases from V and 10 from J, leaving 21 bases between them. The germline V gene encodes CDR1 SQVTM and CDR2 ANQGSEA. CDR3 size: 14 residues. CDR3 DNA sequence: TGCAGCGTTAAGGGGATGGGATACTCCTACGAGCAGTTCTTC. Translating it yields CSVKGMGYSYEQFF.

This clonotype was seen a handful of times. The CDR3 loop reads CASSRRDTYEGEKLFF. CDR3 bases: TGTGCCAGCAGCAGAAGGGACACCTACGAAGGGGAAAAACTGTTTTTT. The genes are TRBV21-1 and TRBJ1-4; the DNA was not compared with TRBD1, the D call given in the table. TRBV21-1 is labeled a pseudogene. The CDR3 length is 16 residues.

This clonotype showed up many times. This sequence joins TRBV6-2 or TRBV6-3 and TRBJ2-1; weak D call: TRBD2 (6 bases). The germline V gene encodes CDR1 MNHEY and CDR2 SVGEGT. V was cut by 6 bases and J by 4 bases, with 16 bases left in between. The CDR3 is 15 amino acids. The CDR3 coding sequence is TGTGCCAGCAGGGAAAGCGGGCGGGCTTACAATGAGCAGTTCTTC. Protein product: CASRESGRAYNEQFF.

This clonotype was seen a handful of times. V is TRBV18 and J is TRBJ1-2; no firm D call. Deletions cut 6 bases from V and 3 bases from J, with 14 bases between. This CDR3 region has 14 residues. Germline-derived CDR1 and CDR2 are KGHSH and LQKENI. The CDR3 loop reads CASSGNGIDYGYTF. Here the CDR3 DNA reads TGTGCCAGCTCCGGGAACGGTATTGACTATGGCTACACCTTC.

V usage is TRBV20-1 and J usage is TRBJ2-3; no definite D call. CDR3 length equals 13 residues. In germline, CDR1 is DFQATT, CDR2 SNEGSKA (reference sequence). V lost 5 bases and J 5 bases, leaving 14 bases between the germline ends. This CDR3 is CSARAVFGDTQYF. The CDR3 bases are TGCAGTGCTCGGGCCGTCTTCGGAGATACGCAGTATTTT.